This T cell receptor beta chain appears in the sequencing data of a study of T cell responses to AZD1222 COVID-19 vaccine. Profiled with immunoSEQ multiplex PCR; TCRdb holds only in-frame clones, not every one. Counted here are about 200,000 clones, 90% to 95% occurring once; the ten biggest clones make up 3% to 4%. This clonotype was obtained from an adult who received the AZD1222 COVID-19 vaccine. The sequences come from peripheral blood, collected 28 days after the second AZD1222 dose.

DNA of the CDR3: TGCGCCAGCAGTAGCCAGTCCTACGAGCAGTACTTC. Its translation is CASSSQSYEQYF. The chain joins TRBV10-2 to TRBJ2-7; no clear D. V lost 5 bases and J 1 base, leaving 6 bases between the germline ends. Germline CDR1 reads WSHSY; CDR2 reads SAAADI. CDR3 length equals 12 residues.